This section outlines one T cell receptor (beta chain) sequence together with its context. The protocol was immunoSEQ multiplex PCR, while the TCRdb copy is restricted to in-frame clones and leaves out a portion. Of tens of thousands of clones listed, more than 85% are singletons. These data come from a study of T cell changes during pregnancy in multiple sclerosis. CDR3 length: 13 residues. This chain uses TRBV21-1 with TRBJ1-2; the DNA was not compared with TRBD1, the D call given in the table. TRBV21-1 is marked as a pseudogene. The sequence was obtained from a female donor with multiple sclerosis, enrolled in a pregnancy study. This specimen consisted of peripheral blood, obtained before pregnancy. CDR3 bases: TGTGCCAGCCCAAGAGGGACAGTCTATGGCTACACCTTC. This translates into CASPRGTVYGYTF.